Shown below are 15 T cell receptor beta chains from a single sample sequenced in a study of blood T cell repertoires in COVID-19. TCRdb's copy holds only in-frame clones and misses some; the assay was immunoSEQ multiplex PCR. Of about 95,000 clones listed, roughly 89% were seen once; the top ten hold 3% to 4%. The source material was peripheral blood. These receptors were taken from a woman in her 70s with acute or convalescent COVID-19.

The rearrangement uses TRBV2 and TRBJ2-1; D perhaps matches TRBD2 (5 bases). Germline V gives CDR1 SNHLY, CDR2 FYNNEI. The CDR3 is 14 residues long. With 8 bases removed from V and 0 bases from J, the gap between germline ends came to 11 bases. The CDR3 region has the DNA TGTGCCAGCCAGCGGTTAAGCTCCTACAATGAGCAGTTCTTC. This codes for CASQRLSSYNEQFF.

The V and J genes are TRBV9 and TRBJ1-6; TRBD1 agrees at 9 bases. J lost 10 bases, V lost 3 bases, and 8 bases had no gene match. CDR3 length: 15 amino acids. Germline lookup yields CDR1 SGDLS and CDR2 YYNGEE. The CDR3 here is CASSDRTGEGSPLHF. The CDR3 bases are TGTGCCAGCAGCGACCGGACAGGGGAAGGGTCACCCCTCCACTTT.

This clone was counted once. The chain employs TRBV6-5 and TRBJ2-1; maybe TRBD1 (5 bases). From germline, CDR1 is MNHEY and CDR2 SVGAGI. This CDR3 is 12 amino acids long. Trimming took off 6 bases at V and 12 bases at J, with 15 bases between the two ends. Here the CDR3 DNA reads TGTGCCAGCAGCCACGGGCAGGGTCGGCAGTTCTTC. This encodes CASSHGQGRQFF.

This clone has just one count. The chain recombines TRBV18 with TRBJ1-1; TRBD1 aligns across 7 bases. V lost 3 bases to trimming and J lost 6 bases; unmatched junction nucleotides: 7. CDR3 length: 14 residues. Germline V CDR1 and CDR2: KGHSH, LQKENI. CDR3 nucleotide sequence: TGTGCCAGCTCACCCCTAGACAGGGCCGCTGAAGCTTTCTTT. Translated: CASSPLDRAAEAFF. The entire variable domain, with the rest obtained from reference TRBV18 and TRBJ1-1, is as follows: NAGVMQNPRHLVRRRGQEARLRCSPMKGHSHVYWYRQLPEEGLKFMVYLQKENIIDESGMPKERFSAEFPKEGPSILRIQQVVRGDSAAYFCASSPLDRAAEAFFGQGTRLTVV.

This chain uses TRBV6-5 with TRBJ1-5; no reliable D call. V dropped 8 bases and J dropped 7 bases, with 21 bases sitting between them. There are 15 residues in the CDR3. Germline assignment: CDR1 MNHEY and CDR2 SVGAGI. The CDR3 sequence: CASSRGPTAWQPQHF. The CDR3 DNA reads TGTGCCAGCTCCCGAGGGCCAACCGCGTGGCAGCCCCAGCATTTT.

This CDR3 reads CTSPSRGLGYNSPLHF. CDR3 nucleotides: TGCACCAGCCCCTCCCGAGGGTTGGGATATAATTCACCCCTCCACTTT. V gene TRBV1 combines with J gene TRBJ1-6. TRBV1 is a pseudogene. CDR3 size: 16 residues.

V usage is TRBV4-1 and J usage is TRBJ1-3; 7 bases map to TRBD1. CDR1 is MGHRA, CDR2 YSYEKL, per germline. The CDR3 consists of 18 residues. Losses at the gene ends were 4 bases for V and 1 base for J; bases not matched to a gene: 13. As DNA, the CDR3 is TGCGCCAGCAGCCGAACTATTGGGACAGTTTTATCTGGAAACACCATATATTTT. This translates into CASSRTIGTVLSGNTIYF.

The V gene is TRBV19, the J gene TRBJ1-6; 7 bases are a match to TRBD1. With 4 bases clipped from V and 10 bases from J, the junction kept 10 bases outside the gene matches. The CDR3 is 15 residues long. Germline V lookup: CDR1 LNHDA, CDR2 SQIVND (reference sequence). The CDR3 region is CASSRQTGIMSPLHF. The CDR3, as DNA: TGTGCCAGTAGTAGACAGACAGGGATCATGTCACCCCTCCACTTT.

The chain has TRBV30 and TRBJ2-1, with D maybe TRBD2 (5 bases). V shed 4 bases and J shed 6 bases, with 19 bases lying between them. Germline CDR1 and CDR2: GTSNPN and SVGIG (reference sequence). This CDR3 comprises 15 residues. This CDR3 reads CAWILRDKRGNEQFF. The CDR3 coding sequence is TGTGCCTGGATTTTGAGGGATAAACGGGGCAATGAGCAGTTCTTC.

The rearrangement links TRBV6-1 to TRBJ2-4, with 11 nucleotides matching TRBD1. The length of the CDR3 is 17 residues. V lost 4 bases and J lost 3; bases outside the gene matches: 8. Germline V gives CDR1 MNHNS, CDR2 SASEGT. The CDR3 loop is CASSVSGQGVGKNIQYF. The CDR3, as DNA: TGTGCCAGCAGTGTTTCGGGACAGGGGGTGGGCAAAAACATTCAGTACTTC.

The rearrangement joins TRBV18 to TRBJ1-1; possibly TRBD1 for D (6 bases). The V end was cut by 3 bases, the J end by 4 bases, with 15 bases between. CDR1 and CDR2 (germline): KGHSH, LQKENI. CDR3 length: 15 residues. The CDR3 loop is CASSPASGGSTEAFF. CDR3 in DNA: TGTGCCAGCTCACCCGCATCGGGGGGCTCCACTGAAGCTTTCTTT.

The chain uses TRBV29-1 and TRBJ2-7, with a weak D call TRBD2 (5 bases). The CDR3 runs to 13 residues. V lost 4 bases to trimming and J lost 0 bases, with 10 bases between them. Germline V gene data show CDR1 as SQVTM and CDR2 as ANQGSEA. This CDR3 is CSVAQGSSYEQYF. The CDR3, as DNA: TGCAGCGTTGCTCAAGGGAGCTCCTACGAGCAGTACTTC.

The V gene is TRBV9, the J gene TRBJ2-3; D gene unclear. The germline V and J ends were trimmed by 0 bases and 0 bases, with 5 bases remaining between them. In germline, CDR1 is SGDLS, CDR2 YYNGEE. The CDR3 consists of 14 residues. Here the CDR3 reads CASSVVSSTDTQYF. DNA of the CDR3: TGTGCCAGCAGCGTAGTCTCTAGCACAGATACGCAGTATTTT.

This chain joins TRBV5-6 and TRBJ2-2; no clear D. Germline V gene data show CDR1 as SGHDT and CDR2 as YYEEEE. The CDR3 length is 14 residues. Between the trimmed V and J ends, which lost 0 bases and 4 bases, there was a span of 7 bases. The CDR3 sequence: CASSLGRSTGELFF. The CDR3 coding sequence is TGTGCCAGCAGCTTGGGGAGATCCACCGGGGAGCTGTTTTTT.

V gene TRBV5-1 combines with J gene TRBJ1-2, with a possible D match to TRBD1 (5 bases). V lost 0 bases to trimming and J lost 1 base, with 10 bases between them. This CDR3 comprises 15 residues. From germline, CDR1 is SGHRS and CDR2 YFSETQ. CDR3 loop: CASSLEQGFNYGYTF. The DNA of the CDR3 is TGCGCCAGCAGCTTGGAGCAGGGCTTTAACTATGGCTACACCTTC.